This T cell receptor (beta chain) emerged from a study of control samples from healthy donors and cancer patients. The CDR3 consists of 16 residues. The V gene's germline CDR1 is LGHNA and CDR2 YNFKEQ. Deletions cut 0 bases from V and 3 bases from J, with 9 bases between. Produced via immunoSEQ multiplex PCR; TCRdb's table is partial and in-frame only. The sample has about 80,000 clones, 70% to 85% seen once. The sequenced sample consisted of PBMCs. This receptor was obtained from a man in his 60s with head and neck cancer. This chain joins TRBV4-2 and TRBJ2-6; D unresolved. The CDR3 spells CASSQDSGLGANVLTF. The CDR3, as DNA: TGTGCCAGCAGCCAAGACTCCGGGCTTGGGGCCAACGTCCTGACTTTC.